The next 10 T cell receptor beta chains were all read from a single sample in a study of vaccination effects on CD4 cells after COVID-19. Following culture for around 10 days, CD4+ T cells were isolated. Either the mRNA-1273 or the BNT162b2 vaccine was given to participants as two doses. These receptors' targets are unknown. Libraries were prepared by immunoSEQ multiplex PCR; TCRdb keeps only in-frame clonotypes and omits some of them. The data show approximately 47,000 clones, with around 70% seen just once and around 6.7% held by the top ten. This material consisted of CD4+ T cells from PBMCs cultured without peptide, taken after COVID-19 vaccination. The receptors stem from a human donor who received a COVID-19 vaccine.

This chain joins TRBV5-8 and TRBJ1-4, with D perhaps TRBD1 (6 bases). CDR1 is SGHTS and CDR2 is YDEGEE in the germline V gene. This CDR3 spans 15 amino acids. V dropped 0 bases and J dropped 3 bases, with 9 bases sitting between them. The CDR3 coding sequence is TGTGCCAGCAGCTTGGGAGGGGGAGCTAATGAAAAACTGTTTTTT. Translated, it gives CASSLGGGANEKLFF.

Concerning this clone itself: One end of the junction does not line up with germline, which may come from a read error. V is TRBV27 and J is TRBJ2-3; 12 nucleotides align to TRBD2. Germline V gene lookup returns CDR1 MNHEY and CDR2 SMNVEV (reference sequence). The CDR3 is 22 residues long. Here the CDR3 reads CASSFSQSTSGGYVTSTYTQYF. The DNA for the CDR3 is TGTGCCAGCAGTTTCTCTCAATCGACTAGCGGGGGATACGTTACTAGCACATATACGCAGTATTTT.

This clone was found many times. The gene calls are TRBV19 and TRBJ1-5, with D tentatively TRBD1 (5 bases). The CDR3 spans 15 residues. Trimming pared 0 bases from V and 3 bases from J, leaving 9 bases between. The germline V gene has CDR1 LNHDA and CDR2 SQIVND (reference sequence). CDR3 coding DNA: TGTGCCAGTAGTATAGATCAGACAGTCAATCAGCCCCAGCATTTT. The encoded protein is CASSIDQTVNQPQHF.

The V and J genes are TRBV5-1 and TRBJ1-3; 7 nucleotides align to TRBD1. Germline V gene data show CDR1 as SGHRS and CDR2 as YFSETQ. The CDR3 length is 16 residues. Trimming removed 2 bases from V and 2 bases from J; junction bases left unmatched: 7. CDR3 in DNA: TGCGCCAGCAGCTTCGGAGCCACAGGGGCTGGAAACACCATATATTTT. This encodes CASSFGATGAGNTIYF.

This chain joins TRBV7-9 and TRBJ2-3, with a tentative D call TRBD1 (6 bases). The CDR3 contains 16 residues. V lost 5 bases and J 2 bases, leaving 17 bases between the germline ends. Germline V gives CDR1 SEHNR, CDR2 FQNEAQ (reference sequence). CDR3 bases: TGTGCCAGCAGCCCTCTAAAGAGGGGGTCCACAGATACGCAGTATTTT. Its protein is CASSPLKRGSTDTQYF.

This clone has only one observation. The chain carries TRBV6-5 and TRBJ2-1, with TRBD2 matching over 7 bases. Trimming at V came to 5 bases and at J to 7 bases, leaving 11 bases not matched to a gene. This CDR3 has 15 amino acids. CDR1 and CDR2 (germline): MNHEY, SVGAGI. CDR3 region: CASSTRVREPNEQFF. For the CDR3, the DNA is TGTGCCAGCAGTACTAGGGTGCGGGAGCCTAATGAGCAGTTCTTC.

This chain uses TRBV29-1 with TRBJ2-5; no firm D call. Germline V gene data show CDR1 as SQVTM and CDR2 as ANQGSEA. The CDR3 totals 12 residues. The V gene lost 5 bases and the J gene lost 1 base, with 8 bases spanning the gap. The CDR3 nucleotides are TGCAGCGTTATCCAGGTCCAAGAGACCCAGTACTTC. Translating it yields CSVIQVQETQYF.

The chain joins TRBV19 to TRBJ1-1; the D is unclear. There are 12 residues in the CDR3. V was clipped by 8 bases and J by 0 bases, with 7 bases between them. Per germline, CDR1 LNHDA and CDR2 SQIVND (reference sequence). The CDR3 spells CASLNLNTEAFF. DNA for the CDR3: TGTGCCAGTTTAAACTTGAACACTGAAGCTTTCTTT.

Only a few counts were recorded for this clone. This chain connects TRBV4-2 to TRBJ1-1; TRBD1 aligns across 9 bases. V dropped 6 bases and J dropped 10; count of bases not matched to a gene: 15. CDR3 size: 15 residues. Germline loops: CDR1 LGHNA, CDR2 YNFKEQ. The CDR3 loop is CASRFRDRDFSRAFF. The CDR3, as DNA: TGTGCCAGCAGATTCCGGGACAGGGACTTTTCACGAGCTTTCTTT.

This chain joins TRBV5-1 and TRBJ2-6; 8 bases align to TRBD1. The CDR3 length is 14 residues. Looked up from germline, CDR1 is SGHRS and CDR2 is YFSETQ. The V segment lost 0 bases and the J segment 12 bases; nucleotides outside the gene matches: 5. The CDR3 sequence: CASSLETGVGVLTF. The CDR3 region has the DNA TGCGCCAGCAGCTTGGAGACAGGGGTTGGCGTCCTGACTTTC.